One sample yielded the 22 T cell receptor beta chains listed below, sequenced in a study of response to subunit inactivated influenza vaccine. TCRdb recomputed calls from the RT-PCR reads with MiXCR, one row per CDR3 protein. The repertoire has about 780,000 distinct CDR3 sequences, around 18% of them found once; the top ten carry 11%. This material consisted of PBMCs from blood, taken roughly 5 days after vaccination. These receptors were obtained from a man aged 50-59 years who received an inactivated influenza vaccine.

This clonotype was picked up a small number of times. This sequence joins TRBV4-2 and TRBJ2-6; the match to TRBD2 covers 8 bases. V dropped 0 bases and J dropped 2; count of bases not matched to a gene: 12. Germline CDR1 reads LGHNA; CDR2 reads YNFKEQ. The CDR3 is 20 amino acids. The CDR3 loop reads CASSQDPAGVGYAGANVLTF. The DNA of the CDR3 is TGTGCCAGCAGCCAAGATCCAGCGGGAGTTGGTTATGCTGGGGCCAACGTCCTGACTTTC.

This clonotype was found many times. The gene calls are TRBV15 and TRBJ2-1, with D uncertain. Germline CDR1 LNHNV, CDR2 YYDKDF (reference sequence). V was pared by 2 bases and J by 9 bases, with 17 bases between. The CDR3 loop spans 15 amino acids. CDR3 coding DNA: TGTGCCACCAGCAGACTGGGTCCCCGTGGCGGTGAGCAGTTCTTC. The encoded protein is CATSRLGPRGGEQFF.

The sample holds a few counts of this clonotype. The chain employs TRBV20-1 and TRBJ2-5; D possibly corresponds to TRBD2 (6 bases). Germline CDR1 and CDR2: DFQATT and SNEGSKA (reference sequence). The V end was cut by 6 bases, the J end by 3 bases, with 17 bases between. CDR3 length: 14 amino acids. The CDR3 DNA reads as TGCAGTGCCGCGGGGTTTACGACAAAAGAGACCCAGTACTTC. Its protein is CSAAGFTTKETQYF.

There are many counts of this clonotype. The chain employs TRBV7-9 and TRBJ2-1, with 12 bases aligning to TRBD2. The CDR3 sequence is 16 residues long. Germline V gene sequence: CDR1 SEHNR, CDR2 FQNEAQ (reference sequence). With V trimmed by 4 bases and J by 4 bases, 5 bases remained unmatched. CDR3 protein: CASSSPGTSGYNEQFF. The CDR3 nucleotides are TGTGCCAGCAGCTCCCCCGGGACTAGCGGGTACAATGAGCAGTTCTTC.

This clonotype was counted only a few times. The genes are TRBV27 and TRBJ2-6; 11 bases align to TRBD1. The J segment lost 1 base and the V segment lost 6 bases, leaving 5 bases of the junction unmatched. Looked up from germline, CDR1 is MNHEY and CDR2 is SMNVEV (reference sequence). The CDR3 is 17 residues long. The CDR3 nucleotides read TGTGCCAGCAGACGGGACAGGGGGGTTTCTGGGGCCAACGTCCTGACTTTC. Translation gives CASRRDRGVSGANVLTF.

This clonotype was seen only a few times. J is TRBJ2-3 and V is TRBV19; D gene unclear. Between the trimmed V and J ends, which lost 5 bases and 0 bases, there was a span of 12 bases. The CDR3 length is 15 residues. Per the germline V gene, CDR1 is LNHDA and CDR2 is SQIVND (reference sequence). The CDR3 protein is CASSWQAISTDTQYF. CDR3 sequence (DNA): TGTGCCAGTAGTTGGCAGGCCATTAGCACAGATACGCAGTATTTT.

J is TRBJ2-7 and V is TRBV5-1, with 9 positions matching TRBD2. Germline values: CDR1 SGHRS, CDR2 YFSETQ. The V gene end was trimmed by 7 bases and the J gene end by 2 bases; junction bases not matched to a gene: 7. The CDR3 has 14 amino acids. The chain's CDR3 is CASAAGGPPYEQYF. CDR3 nucleotides: TGCGCCAGCGCCGCGGGAGGGCCCCCCTACGAGCAGTACTTC.

The CDR3 region has the DNA TGCGCCAGCAGCTTGGAGGGGGCAGCCCATCAGCCCCAGCATTTT. It yields the protein CASSLEGAAHQPQHF. The chain is built from TRBV5-1 and TRBJ1-5, with 7 bases fitting TRBD1. Germline V gene data show CDR1 as SGHRS and CDR2 as YFSETQ. The CDR3 sequence is 15 residues long. The V segment lost 0 bases and the J segment 5 bases; nucleotides outside the gene matches: 5.

This chain joins TRBV7-9 and TRBJ1-6; no reliable D call. From germline, CDR1 is SEHNR and CDR2 FQNEAQ (reference sequence). The V end lost 5 bases, the J end lost 8 bases, and 10 bases lay between the germline ends. This CDR3 spans 13 amino acids. CDR3 sequence reads: CASSHPRDSPLHF. In nucleotides, the CDR3 is TGTGCCAGCAGCCATCCCCGCGATTCACCCCTCCACTTT.

Ten or more counts support this clonotype. V is TRBV7-3 and J is TRBJ2-1, with D unclear. Germline CDR1 SGHTA, CDR2 FQGTGA. Trimming left V 2 bases short and J 5 bases short, with 7 bases between. The CDR3 loop spans 13 amino acids. The CDR3 loop reads CASSLDPNNEQFF. The DNA for the CDR3 is TGTGCCAGCAGCTTAGACCCAAACAATGAGCAGTTCTTC.

The chain recombines TRBV20-1 with TRBJ2-1; the match to TRBD2 covers 7 bases. Germline CDR1 DFQATT, CDR2 SNEGSKA (reference sequence). This CDR3 region has 15 residues. The J segment lost 0 bases and the V segment lost 0 bases, leaving 2 bases of the junction unmatched. CDR3 amino acids: CSARDRLASYNEQFF. CDR3 in DNA: TGCAGTGCTAGAGATCGACTAGCCTCCTACAATGAGCAGTTCTTC.

This clonotype was seen more than once but under ten times. This chain links TRBV12-3 or TRBV12-4 with TRBJ2-2, with D unclear. V was trimmed by 6 bases and J by 6 bases, leaving 8 bases between them. This CDR3 contains 12 residues. The CDR3 sequence: CASRRWAGELFF. The DNA for the CDR3 is TGTGCCAGCAGACGTTGGGCCGGGGAGCTGTTTTTT.

The V gene is TRBV7-9, the J gene TRBJ2-6; unclear D gene. The CDR3 length is 15 residues. V lost 1 base and J lost 2, with 6 bases in between. The germline V gene has CDR1 SEHNR and CDR2 FQNEAQ (reference sequence). CDR3 sequence (DNA): TGTGCCAGCAGCTTAGTCAGTCCTGGGGCCAACGTCCTGACTTTC. The encoded protein is CASSLVSPGANVLTF.

This chain links TRBV12-3 or TRBV12-4 with TRBJ1-1; TRBD1 might be the D (5 bases). Trimming pared 5 bases from V and 4 bases from J, leaving 17 bases between. This CDR3 contains 15 residues. CDR3 DNA sequence: TGTGCCAGCAGTGACAATGTAGGGGCTGGCACTGAAGCTTTCTTT. This sequence encodes CASSDNVGAGTEAFF.

This clonotype appeared a few times. The chain joins TRBV20-1 to TRBJ2-1, with D tentatively TRBD2 (5 bases). This CDR3 is 13 amino acids long. V was cut by 5 bases and J by 6 bases, with 14 bases left in between. The germline CDR1 and CDR2 sequences are DFQATT and SNEGSKA (reference sequence). The CDR3: CSAESGILNEQFF. The CDR3 nucleotides read TGCAGTGCTGAATCCGGGATCCTCAATGAGCAGTTCTTC.

In its sample, this clonotype was seen many times. The rearrangement joins TRBV12-3 or TRBV12-4 to TRBJ1-1; D unresolved. V dropped 5 bases and J dropped 0 bases, with 10 bases sitting between them. The CDR3 contains 14 residues. The CDR3 protein is CASSTGSVNTEAFF. DNA for the CDR3: TGTGCCAGCAGTACTGGGTCGGTGAACACTGAAGCTTTCTTT.

V usage is TRBV11-1 and J usage is TRBJ2-1; 7 nucleotides line up with TRBD1. Looked up from germline, CDR1 is SGHAT and CDR2 is FQDESV (reference sequence). V gave up 2 bases and J gave up 5 bases; unmatched junction bases: 18. The CDR3 has 19 amino acids. DNA for the CDR3: TGTGCCAGCAGCTTAAGGCTTTTTACGTTGGACAGGTATAACAATGAGCAGTTCTTC. The encoded protein is CASSLRLFTLDRYNNEQFF.

V gene TRBV20-1 combines with J gene TRBJ1-4; D might be TRBD1 (6 bases). Germline V gives CDR1 DFQATT, CDR2 SNEGSKA (reference sequence). The V end was cut by 5 bases, the J end by 8 bases, with 15 bases between. The CDR3 runs 13 residues. The CDR3 loop reads CSASTGPWEKLFF. DNA for the CDR3: TGCAGTGCTTCGACAGGCCCTTGGGAAAAACTGTTTTTT.

V gene TRBV5-1 combines with J gene TRBJ2-1, with 11 bases identical to TRBD2. This CDR3 is 17 amino acids long. CDR1 is SGHRS and CDR2 is YFSETQ in the germline V gene. V trimming: 4 bases; J trimming: 2 bases; junction bases outside the gene matches: 8. The CDR3 reads CASSQTGLAAAYNEQFF. Here the CDR3 DNA reads TGCGCCAGCAGCCAAACGGGACTAGCGGCCGCCTACAATGAGCAGTTCTTC.

The chain is built from TRBV12-3 or TRBV12-4 and TRBJ2-7; TRBD2 agrees at 8 bases. This CDR3 has 15 amino acids. V was clipped by 4 bases and J by 1 base; unmatched bases: 6. The CDR3 here is CASSSTGTRSYEQYF. CDR3 DNA sequence: TGTGCCAGCAGTTCAACCGGGACTAGATCCTACGAGCAGTACTTC.

This clonotype occurred a few times. This chain uses TRBV5-1 with TRBJ2-1, with 7 bases identical to TRBD2. Germline-derived CDR1 and CDR2 are SGHRS and YFSETQ. The CDR3 length is 15 residues. V was pared by 4 bases and J by 0 bases, with 4 bases of the junction left unmatched. The CDR3 loop reads CASSSGTNSYNEQFF. The CDR3 region has the DNA TGCGCCAGCAGCAGCGGGACCAACTCCTACAATGAGCAGTTCTTC.

This clonotype was observed a handful of times. The V call is TRBV9, the J call TRBJ2-1; D may be TRBD1 or TRBD2 (5 bases each). This CDR3 has 15 amino acids. Germline values: CDR1 SGDLS, CDR2 YYNGEE. V shed 4 bases and J shed 7 bases, with 18 bases lying between them. The CDR3 here is CASSPRIRGENEQFF. The CDR3 DNA reads TGTGCCAGCAGCCCACGGATCAGAGGGGAGAATGAGCAGTTCTTC.